The subject of this entry is one TCR beta chain. What this receptor recognizes is not known. The sample holds no much larger clone one base away, and base qualities are not on file. This sample stems from a study of cytomegalovirus exposure and HLA in healthy donors (dated by TCRdb to about 2017). Describing the broader study: In an earlier analysis of 450 to 750 of the donors, roughly 300 Gb of sequence data and 90 million to 130 million unique TCR beta sequences from 150 million to 200 million T cells were reported. Approximately 310 gigabases of sequencing data and approximately 80 million unique TCR sequences were included in an early release covering roughly 700 HLA-typed donors. Several DR-DQ haplotypes were treated as single units for association and clustering because of strong linkage in the cohort. HLA typing included class I and class II loci at four-digit resolution. Every repertoire in the discovery cohort had been generated on one and the same sequencing platform. High-throughput TCR immunosequencing, statistical association of individual TCRs with disease status, and machine learning were combined to predict cytomegalovirus infection status. Typing coverage varied by locus: roughly 629-630 donors for A, B, C, DRB1 and DQB1; around 560 for DQA1; nearly 610 for DPA1; roughly 450 for DPB1. In a later analysis, previously published TCR beta repertoires from 666 donors were re-analyzed and high-resolution HLA genotyping was added so that TCR occurrence patterns could be studied. The later analysis used no new phenotypic data to find candidate immune exposures, relying instead on TCR beta sequences and their occurrence across donors. Donor age, sex, ethnicity and CMV serostatus were compiled alongside the repertoire data. In an earlier analysis of a few hundred of the donors, high-throughput TCR beta sequencing was used to judge whether each TCR beta V gene segment behaved as functional or pseudogenic. A separate validation cohort of some 130 different subjects was used in addition to the roughly 670-subject first cohort. On average, approximately 250,000 unique TCR beta nucleotide sequences were sequenced per donor among 398 genotyped donors of the cohort, with roughly 18% of those sequences being non-productive. Genome-wide SNP genotypes for about 55% of the roughly 670 donors were used in a later genetic analysis, which treated that subset as a discovery cohort. The study used immunosequencing to profile the T cell repertoires of 666 subjects and linked those repertoires to cytomegalovirus serostatus. Of the approximately 400 genotyped donors, about 80% fell in the genetic ancestry cluster associated with self-reported Caucasian donors. The aim of the study was to test whether cataloging public T cell receptors could identify signatures of past pathogen exposure. What the study reported, not specific to this receptor: According to a later analysis, parvovirus B19, influenza, CMV and Epstein-Barr virus appeared linked to several top co-occurrence clusters. In both the original and validation cohorts, the classifier was reported to diagnose cytomegalovirus status with high specificity and sensitivity. A later genetic analysis reported fewer N-insertions in productive TCRs among donors in an Asian-associated ancestry cluster than the roughly 620-donor mean. Because HLA typing was missing for some donors at each locus, association tests included only the typed subset. A group of highly shared sequence variants was considered likely to be a technical artifact of the sequencing pipeline. A few of the identified cytomegalovirus-associated TCR beta chains were confirmed in vitro to be specific for cytomegalovirus antigens. The cohort was sequenced for TCR beta chains only, and without alpha or paired-chain data the features that could be detected were limited. At a false discovery rate of 0.05, a later analysis linked some 18,000 TCR beta sequences to specific HLA alleles. When HLA alleles, especially DR and DQ, strongly co-occurred, TCR associations were difficult to assign to individual alleles. According to a later analysis, most CMV-associated TCR beta chains appeared to be HLA-restricted, and the HLA associations seemed to be driven largely by CMV exposure. The authors suggested that the approach could potentially be generalized to other disease states and immunological phenotypes. Most TCR sequences were observed very rarely across donors, whereas some public TCRs were present in many individuals. The study gave a list of more than 150 TCR beta chains associated with cytomegalovirus. Immune exposure information for the cohort was limited to CMV serostatus. In an earlier analysis of about 550 of the donors, most TCR beta V segments were observed in productive rearrangements about 87% or about 30% of the time, broadly matching IMGT annotations. A further reported finding was that TCR beta sequences accurately predicted the HLA-A and HLA-B alleles for most subjects in the first cohort. In a later genetic analysis, a missense DCLRE1C variant was associated with V-gene and J-gene trimming of TCR beta chains, and the association was replicated in an independent cohort. Correlated functional status among segregating V segments might reflect linkage disequilibrium, but an unknown experimental factor could not be ruled out. Because counts were too low, seventeen rarely observed V segments, including chromosome 9 orphons, were excluded from the earlier analysis of around 590 of the donors. Sequencing depth was assumed to be roughly uniform across donors in the presence/absence analyses, though that assumption may not hold. In a later analysis, HLA-associated TCR beta chains were found to be more clonally expanded and to have lower generation probabilities than equally common non-associated chains. In a later analysis, TCR association rates were found to vary across HLA loci, with the most associated TCRs seen for DRB1 alleles and the fewest for HLA-C alleles.

Library preparation employed the immunoSEQ multiplex PCR assay. A mixture of 60 forward primers for TCR Vbeta segments and 13 reverse primers for TCR Jbeta segments was used in the multiplex PCR. A multiplex PCR assay on genomic DNA amplified the CDR3 region of rearranged TCR beta genes. The amplified TCR beta libraries were sequenced on the Illumina HiSeq System as 87-base-pair reads. As for the authors' bioinformatics: In a later analysis, some 80 million unique TCR beta chains were counted across the 500 to 850 repertoires, and around 10 million of these chains were shared by at least two donors. Raw reads were error-corrected and collapsed into unique sequences with a nearest-neighbor algorithm that merged closely related sequences to remove PCR and sequencing errors. To assign V, D and J gene segments, CDR3 sequences were aligned to IMGT reference sequences. For a sequence to be retained, a match of at least six nucleotides to both a V gene segment and a J gene segment was required. Rearrangements were called productive when the CDR3 lacked stop codons and stayed in frame with V and J; all others were non-productive. CDR3 was defined according to IMGT convention as the region running from the second conserved V-encoded cysteine to the conserved J-encoded phenylalanine. In an earlier analysis of more than 550 of the donors, sequences lacking an unambiguous match to a single V gene segment were excluded. In an earlier analysis of 450 to 750 of the donors, a V segment was called functional when productive rearrangements were above 56.7%, and segregating when the standard deviation between donors exceeded 5%. A statistical classification framework was developed to diagnose cytomegalovirus status using the catalog of TCR beta chain sequences. V and J gene assignment, in a later analysis, came from comparing TCR nucleotide sequences with IMGT/GENE-DB human TR gene sequences. The TCRdist pipeline was used in a later analysis to assign CDR3 sequences and most-parsimonious VDJ recombination scenarios. A later analysis defined each TCR beta chain by its CDR3 amino acid sequence plus V-gene family, and excluded reads lacking a unique V-gene family. A later analysis removed 550 to 650 highly shared, low-generation-probability nucleotide sequences to deal with suspected cross-contamination and a sequencing artifact. For each public chain, a later analysis derived a clonal expansion index from normalized ranks of inferred template counts within each repertoire. Generation probabilities in a later analysis came from a VDJ recombination model fitted to out-of-frame rearrangements, and those results were checked against IGoR. In a later analysis, TCR-TCR, TCR-HLA and TCR-CMV co-occurrence was scored with hypergeometric tests, and a repertoire-size bias correction was applied to TCR pairs. False discovery rates were estimated in a later analysis by permuting HLA or CMV assignments 20 times. In a later analysis, co-occurring TCRs were grouped using DBSCAN, and TCRdist sequence similarity was added for clustering within HLA-allele-positive subsets. Co-occurrence clustering excluded repertoires with fewer than 30,000 or more than 120,000 public chains, plus five with anomalous nucleotide sharing. The table comes from immuneACCESS by way of TCRdb, which keeps in-frame sequences with V and J called. Part of the clones is missing from these tables; in studies checked, under half for an unresolved V gene and the rest for unknown reasons. Clone size and V and J calls were adopted from that table, with D and trimming inferred from the DNA. In all, the sample holds some 90,000 clones, and about 70% of those were seen once. More than 2.5% of the sample is held by the ten biggest clonotypes.

The cohort consisted of 650 to 850 healthy bone marrow donors. At the time of sampling, every cohort member was nominally healthy, though immune exposures that went unrecorded were likely present. The donor was CMV seronegative and belonged to the group of 352 seronegative cohort members. A peripheral blood sample was provided by each donor, and peripheral blood mononuclear cells were used for TCR beta sequencing. Genomic DNA was extracted from the blood cell samples with the Qiagen DNeasy Blood Extraction Kit. The sample was PBMCs. The TCR sequence derives from a man aged 40-55 years in good health and CMV-seronegative.

The CDR3 in this case is CASSLGQGQIYGYTF. The bases read TGTGCCAGCAGCTTAGGCCAGGGCCAGATCTATGGCTACACCTTC. The rearrangement combines TRBV7-6 with TRBJ1-2; a weak D assignment points to TRBD1 (5 bases agree). From the cysteine up to the phenylalanine, the CDR3 has a length of 15 residues. Solely the CDR3 DNA is kept, with 45 bases framed from the first base. Relative to germline, V is 1 base shorter and J is 4 bases shorter, with 13 bases between their ends. The germline V gene gives CDR1 as SGHVS and CDR2 as FNYEAQ.